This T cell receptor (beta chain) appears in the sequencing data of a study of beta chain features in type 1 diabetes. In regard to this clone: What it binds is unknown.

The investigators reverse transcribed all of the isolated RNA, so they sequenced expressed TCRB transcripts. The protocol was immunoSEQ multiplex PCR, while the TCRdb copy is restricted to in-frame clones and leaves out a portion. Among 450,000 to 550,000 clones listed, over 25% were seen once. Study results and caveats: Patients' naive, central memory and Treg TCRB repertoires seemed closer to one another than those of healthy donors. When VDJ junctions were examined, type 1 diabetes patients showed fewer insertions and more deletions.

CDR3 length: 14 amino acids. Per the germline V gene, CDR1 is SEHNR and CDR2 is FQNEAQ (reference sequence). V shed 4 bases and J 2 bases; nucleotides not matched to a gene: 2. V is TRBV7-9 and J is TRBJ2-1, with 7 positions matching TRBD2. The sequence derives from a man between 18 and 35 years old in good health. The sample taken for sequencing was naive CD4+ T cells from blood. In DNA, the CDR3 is TGTGCCAGCAGCTCCACTAGCGCCTACAATGAGCAGTTCTTC. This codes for CASSSTSAYNEQFF.